This T cell receptor (beta chain) was retrieved from a study of OX40 agonist ivuxolimab in advanced cancers. Study-level information: Treatment received earlier with anti-PD-1, anti-PD-L1 or anti-CTLA-4 agents was allowed, and under 50% had some. Three individuals attained partial responses, comprising one hepatocellular carcinoma case and two cutaneous melanoma cases.

Libraries were prepared by immunoSEQ multiplex PCR; TCRdb keeps only in-frame clonotypes and omits some of them. This table holds 80,000 or so clones, around 87% found once. A word on this clone: Its antigen is undetermined.

Study-wide findings and caveats: In CD8+ T cells, expanded clones were on average more numerous than in CD4+. Partial responders treated at 0.1-3.0 mg/kg exhibited clonal expansion among the lowest measured.

The CDR3 extends over 14 amino acids. CDR1 is SEHNR and CDR2 is FQNEAQ in the germline V gene (reference sequence). The V gene lost 1 base and the J gene lost 2 bases, with 9 bases spanning the gap. J is TRBJ2-7 and V is TRBV7-9; D assignment may be TRBD1 or TRBD2 (5 bases each). The TCR comes from an adult with an advanced solid tumor such as melanoma, head and neck, liver or kidney cancer. Sequencing was performed on CD4+ or CD8+ T cells sorted from blood, taken in a trial of the OX40 agonist ivuxolimab. The CDR3 region is CASSLGDGPYEQYF. CDR3 nucleotides: TGTGCCAGCAGCTTAGGGGACGGGCCCTACGAGCAGTACTTC.